These 6 T cell receptor beta chains share one sample of origin, sequenced in a study of regulatory and conventional T cells in RAG deficiency. Conventional CD4+ T cells were sorted from blood as CD25-low CD127-high cells. Sequencing was performed with immunoSEQ multiplex PCR; in TCRdb, only in-frame clones are kept and a portion is missing. The sample lists approximately 46,000 clones, about nine tenths occurring once. The same data also went into a second study, on regulatory T cells. Per that paper: Amplification used 52 TRBV primers and 13 TRBJ primers.

Sequencing was done on a sample of CD4+ effector T cells sorted from blood. The receptors come from a human donor in good health.

The chain joins TRBV5-6 to TRBJ2-2; D is tentatively TRBD1 or TRBD2 (5 bases each). The V end was cut by 4 bases, the J end by 5 bases, with 18 bases between. The CDR3 is 16 amino acids. Germline V CDR1 and CDR2: SGHDT, YYEEEE. CDR3 DNA sequence: TGTGCCAGCAGCCAGCCCCGGGACCTAATAACCGGGGAGCTGTTTTTT. Protein sequence: CASSQPRDLITGELFF.

In nucleotides, the CDR3 is TGTGCCAGCAGCCGGGGGGCCGGCACAGATACGCAGTATTTT. Encoded protein: CASSRGAGTDTQYF. This rearrangement joins TRBV28 to TRBJ2-3; TRBD2 might be the D (7 bases). The CDR3 sequence is 14 residues long. The V gene lost 6 bases and the J gene lost 1 base, with 11 bases spanning the gap. Germline V lookup: CDR1 MDHEN, CDR2 SYDVKM. Variable domain in full (rest from reference TRBV28 and TRBJ2-3): DVKVTQSSRYLVKRTGEKVFLECVQDMDHENMFWYRQDPGLGLRLIYFSYDVKMKEKGDIPEGYSVSREKKERFSLILESASTNQTSMYLCASSRGAGTDTQYFGPGTRLTVL.

As DNA, the CDR3 is TGCGCCAGCAGCCCGCCGGGGTCCCAAGAGACCCAGTACTTC. It translates to CASSPPGSQETQYF. This chain joins TRBV5-1 and TRBJ2-5, with D perhaps TRBD2 (5 bases). The V and J ends lost 4 bases and 1 base respectively, with 11 bases between them. Germline CDR1 is SGHRS and CDR2 is YFSETQ. There are 14 residues in the CDR3.

This clone appeared a single time. The rearrangement joins TRBV7-9 to TRBJ2-1, with 8 bases lining up with TRBD2. V was pared by 4 bases and J by 5 bases, with 7 bases of the junction left unmatched. The CDR3 contains 15 residues. CDR1 SEHNR and CDR2 FQNEAQ come from the germline V gene (reference sequence). The CDR3 protein is CASSSSGRSHNEQFF. The CDR3 coding sequence is TGTGCCAGCAGCTCCAGCGGGAGATCCCACAATGAGCAGTTCTTC.

Only one count was recorded for this clone. The chain recombines TRBV25-1 with TRBJ2-7, with D maybe TRBD1 (6 bases). This CDR3 has 15 amino acids. The germline CDR1 and CDR2 sequences are MGHDK and SYGVNS. V was cut by 2 bases and J by 6 bases, with 17 bases left in between. CDR3 sequence (DNA): TGTGCCAGCAGTGAAGAACAGGGCATAGGGGCCGAGCAGTACTTC. It yields the protein CASSEEQGIGAEQYF.

The J gene is TRBJ1-4, the V gene TRBV30; no reliable D call. Germline V gene data show CDR1 as GTSNPN and CDR2 as SVGIG (reference sequence). V was trimmed by 0 bases and J by 7 bases, leaving 15 bases between them. The CDR3 is made up of 15 amino acids. The CDR3 DNA reads as TGTGCCTGGAGTGTAAATAGGGTGGAGGTTGAAAAACTGTTTTTT. It translates to CAWSVNRVEVEKLFF.